Below, 24 T cell receptor beta chains from the same sample are listed, as sequenced in a study of blood T cell repertoires in COVID-19. Some clones are missing from TCRdb's copy, which holds only in-frame ones; the method was immunoSEQ multiplex PCR. The table has approximately 210,000 clones, 84% seen once. The sequencing input was peripheral blood. The source is a man younger than 40 with active or convalescent COVID-19.

The rearrangement links TRBV12-3 or TRBV12-4 to TRBJ1-6; D not resolved. Trimming cost V 0 bases and J 6 bases, with 3 bases left between them. The length of the CDR3 is 13 residues. Here the CDR3 DNA reads TGTGCCAGCAGTTTAGCCTTTAATTCACCCCTCCACTTT. It yields the protein CASSLAFNSPLHF.

The rearrangement joins TRBV4-1 to TRBJ2-7; perhaps TRBD1 as D (5 bases). V lost 8 bases and J lost 0, with 17 bases in between. Germline loops: CDR1 MGHRA, CDR2 YSYEKL. CDR3 length: 15 amino acids. CDR3 sequence (DNA): TGCGCCAGCCGCCTCAGGGCAGCTAGCTCCTACGAGCAGTACTTC. This sequence encodes CASRLRAASSYEQYF.

The V and J genes are TRBV11-2 and TRBJ1-6, with D possibly TRBD1 on 6 matching bases. V lost 3 bases and J lost 7, with 13 bases in between. The CDR3 totals 15 residues. The V gene's germline CDR1 is SGHAT and CDR2 FQNNGV. The CDR3 region is CASSFKGQLNSPLHF. In DNA, the CDR3 is TGTGCCAGCAGCTTTAAAGGACAGCTGAATTCACCCCTCCACTTT.

This clone was seen only a few times. One junction end does not reproduce the germline sequence, and a read error may be involved. The chain has TRBV10-2 and TRBJ1-6, with D possibly being TRBD1 (6 bases). The germline V gene encodes CDR1 WSHSY and CDR2 SAAADI. CDR3 length equals 13 residues. The CDR3: CASSEKSGGGFRF. In DNA, the CDR3 is TGCGCCAGCAGTGAGAAGTCGGGAGGGGGTTTTCGTTTT.

The V call is TRBV6-5, the J call TRBJ2-1, with a weak D call TRBD2 (5 bases). Germline CDR1 is MNHEY and CDR2 is SVGAGI. Trimming left V 5 bases short and J 9 bases short, with 17 bases between. The CDR3 runs 14 residues. CDR3 in DNA: TGTGCCAGCAGTAGCAAGGCTAGCTTGAGTGAGCAGTTCTTC. This gives the protein CASSSKASLSEQFF.

Many counts were recorded for this clone. The genes are TRBV4-2 and TRBJ2-6; D is possibly TRBD2 (5 bases). This CDR3 region has 17 residues. V was trimmed by 0 bases and J by 2 bases, leaving 11 bases between them. The V gene's germline CDR1 is LGHNA and CDR2 YNFKEQ. In DNA, the CDR3 is TGTGCCAGCAGCCAAGACGAGGGAACTACTGGGGCCAACGTCCTGACTTTC. It yields the protein CASSQDEGTTGANVLTF.

This chain connects TRBV5-1 to TRBJ2-3, with TRBD2 as a possible D gene (6 bases). The CDR3 runs 15 residues. Trimming left V 7 bases short and J 3 bases short, with 18 bases between. CDR1 and CDR2 from the germline V gene are SGHRS and YFSETQ. The CDR3 DNA is TGCGCCAGCGGCCCCGTGGGGGGAGTTACAGATACGCAGTATTTT. Its protein product is CASGPVGGVTDTQYF.

This clone occurred once. The rearrangement joins TRBV9 to TRBJ2-7; TRBD2 agrees at 9 bases. The V gene end was trimmed by 2 bases and the J gene end by 5 bases; junction bases not matched to a gene: 5. The CDR3 runs 14 residues. Germline-derived CDR1 and CDR2 are SGDLS and YYNGEE. CDR3 sequence reads: CASSVGTSSHEQYF. CDR3 DNA: TGTGCCAGCAGCGTCGGGACTAGCAGCCACGAGCAGTACTTC.

V gene TRBV2 combines with J gene TRBJ2-1, with D perhaps matching TRBD1 (6 bases). The CDR3 has 13 amino acids. The V end was cut by 3 bases, the J end by 10 bases, with 13 bases between. Germline V gene lookup returns CDR1 SNHLY and CDR2 FYNNEI. CDR3 in DNA: TGTGCCAGCAGTGACCCGAAGGGGACAGAGCAGTTCTTC. Encoded protein: CASSDPKGTEQFF.

The CDR3 protein is CASSLGGGTDTQYF. In nucleotides, the CDR3 is TGTGCCAGCAGCTTGGGCGGGGGAACAGATACGCAGTATTTT. The chain carries TRBV5-4 and TRBJ2-3, with TRBD2 matching over 7 bases. V trimming: 0 bases; J trimming: 3 bases; junction bases outside the gene matches: 1. In germline, CDR1 is SGHNT, CDR2 YYREEE (reference sequence). The CDR3 length is 14 residues. Together with reference TRBV5-4 and TRBJ2-3, the CDR3 gives the full variable domain: ETGVTQSPTHLIKTRGQQVTLRCSSQSGHNTVSWYQQALGQGPQFIFQYYREEENGRGNFPPRFSGLQFPNYSSELNVNALELDDSALYLCASSLGGGTDTQYFGPGTRLTVL.

The chain employs TRBV11-2 and TRBJ1-2; D remains unclear. V was clipped by 0 bases and J by 2 bases, with 10 bases between them. The CDR3 has 15 amino acids. Germline V lookup: CDR1 SGHAT, CDR2 FQNNGV. The CDR3 region is CASSLDRGQNYGYTF. The CDR3 coding sequence is TGTGCCAGCAGCTTAGATCGCGGGCAGAACTATGGCTACACCTTC.

In nucleotides, the CDR3 is TGTGCCAGTAGGGGGACAGCGGTCGAGCAGTACTTC. It translates to CASRGTAVEQYF. This sequence joins TRBV19 and TRBJ2-7; 7 bases map to TRBD1. CDR3 length equals 12 residues. V shed 6 bases and J 6 bases; nucleotides not matched to a gene: 5. CDR1 is LNHDA and CDR2 is SQIVND in the germline V gene (reference sequence).

The chain combines TRBV15 with TRBJ1-2, with D possibly TRBD1 on 5 matching bases. The ends were cut back, 0 bases at V and 8 bases at J, with 13 bases in the middle. The CDR3 totals 14 residues. Germline V CDR1 and CDR2: LNHNV, YYDKDF (reference sequence). CDR3 DNA: TGTGCCACCAGCAGAGATAGGAGCAACAGGGGCTACACCTTC. This gives the protein CATSRDRSNRGYTF.

This clone came up once. V gene TRBV5-5 combines with J gene TRBJ2-7; D is possibly TRBD1 (6 bases). In germline, CDR1 is SGHKS, CDR2 YYEKEE (reference sequence). V lost 4 bases and J 7 bases, leaving 18 bases between the germline ends. The CDR3 contains 14 residues. CDR3 bases: TGTGCCAGCAGCCCCCGACGCAGGACAGAAGAGCAGTACTTC. Encoded protein: CASSPRRRTEEQYF.

Only a few counts were recorded for this clone. V usage is TRBV15 and J usage is TRBJ1-2; unclear D gene. Germline V gene lookup returns CDR1 LNHNV and CDR2 YYDKDF (reference sequence). The length of the CDR3 is 13 residues. Trimming stripped 0 bases from V and 2 bases from J, with 4 bases between. CDR3 nucleotides: TGTGCCACCAGCAGAGAGGGCAACTATGGCTACACCTTC. Protein: CATSREGNYGYTF.

The V call is TRBV6-2 or TRBV6-3, the J call TRBJ2-3; D is undetermined. The CDR3 consists of 11 residues. Trimming removed 5 bases from V and 6 bases from J, with 6 bases in between. From germline, CDR1 is MNHEY and CDR2 SVGEGT. This CDR3 is CASSNGDTQYF. The CDR3 DNA reads TGTGCCAGCAGTAACGGGGATACGCAGTATTTT.

This sequence joins TRBV5-1 and TRBJ1-1; D gene ambiguous. Trimming shortened V by 7 bases and J by 5 bases, and 15 bases separated the two germline ends. Per the germline V gene, CDR1 is SGHRS and CDR2 is YFSETQ. The CDR3 runs 13 residues. Here the CDR3 DNA reads TGCGCCAGCGTCTTTGCTTCGGGGACTGAAGCTTTCTTT. Translation gives CASVFASGTEAFF.

V is TRBV6-4 and J is TRBJ2-3; 9 nucleotides line up with TRBD2. This CDR3 comprises 16 residues. Trimming cost V 0 bases and J 4 bases; bases outside gene matches: 5. CDR1 and CDR2 (germline): MRHNA, SNTAGT. The CDR3 here is CASSDSAGGRADTQYF. The CDR3, as DNA: TGTGCCAGCAGTGACTCGGCGGGGGGGCGGGCAGATACGCAGTATTTT.

The chain couples TRBV24-1 to TRBJ2-5; 11 bases are shared with TRBD2. Germline V gene data show CDR1 as KGHDR and CDR2 as SFDVKD. V lost 4 bases and J lost 5; bases outside the gene matches: 8. This CDR3 is built from 16 residues. The CDR3 nucleotides are TGTGCCACCAGTGACCAGATAGCGGGGGGGTGGGAGACCCAGTACTTC. Its protein is CATSDQIAGGWETQYF.

This clone was seen only a few times. V gene TRBV6-4 combines with J gene TRBJ2-3; possible D gene TRBD2, 5 bases. Trimming took off 10 bases at V and 6 bases at J, with 23 bases between the two ends. From germline, CDR1 is MRHNA and CDR2 SNTAGT. The CDR3 has 15 residues. The CDR3 protein is CATSTGLAGSDTQYF. CDR3 nucleotide sequence: TGTGCCACAAGCACGGGCCTAGCAGGTTCGGATACGCAGTATTTT.

The gene calls are TRBV7-3 and TRBJ1-1; D call uncertain. Trimming shortened V by 5 bases and J by 8 bases, and 12 bases separated the two germline ends. CDR1 and CDR2 (germline): SGHTA, FQGTGA. This CDR3 has 12 residues. In DNA form, the CDR3 reads TGTGCCAGCAGCCCCCCCGACGGGGAAGCTTTCTTT. Protein sequence: CASSPPDGEAFF. Using reference TRBV7-3 and TRBJ1-1 for the parts outside the CDR3, the full variable domain is GAGVSQTPSNKVTEKGKYVELRCDPISGHTALYWYRQSLGQGPEFLIYFQGTGAADDSGLPNDRFFAVRPEGSVSTLKIQRTERGDSAVYLCASSPPDGEAFFGQGTRLTVV.

This clone was found a few times. The chain is built from TRBV6-5 and TRBJ2-1; D is perhaps TRBD1 (6 bases). The V and J ends lost 4 bases and 2 bases respectively, with 9 bases between them. In germline, CDR1 is MNHEY, CDR2 SVGAGI. The CDR3 spans 14 residues. CDR3 protein: CASSSAGAYNEQFF. DNA of the CDR3: TGTGCCAGCAGTTCTGCAGGGGCCTACAATGAGCAGTTCTTC.

CDR3 loop: CASSNTGGFTYNEQFF. The CDR3 bases are TGTGCCAGCAGCAACACGGGGGGCTTCACCTACAATGAGCAGTTCTTC. The J gene is TRBJ2-1, the V gene TRBV7-2; the D gene is possibly TRBD2 (7 bases). Germline V gene sequence: CDR1 SGHTA, CDR2 FQGNSA. V lost 5 bases and J 2 bases, leaving 16 bases between the germline ends. The CDR3 is made up of 16 amino acids. The entire variable domain, with the rest obtained from reference TRBV7-2 and TRBJ2-1, is as follows: GAGVSQSPSNKVTEKGKDVELRCDPISGHTALYWYRQSLGQGLEFLIYFQGNSAPDKSGLPSDRFSAERTGGSVSTLTIQRTQQEDSAVYLCASSNTGGFTYNEQFFGPGTRLTVL.

This clone was recorded a few times. This rearrangement joins TRBV12-3 or TRBV12-4 to TRBJ1-2, with a tentative D call TRBD1 (6 bases). The CDR3 contains 12 residues. Deletions cut 3 bases from V and 8 bases from J, with 10 bases between. This CDR3 reads CASSFGTQGYTF. CDR3 DNA sequence: TGTGCCAGCAGTTTCGGGACACAAGGCTACACCTTC.